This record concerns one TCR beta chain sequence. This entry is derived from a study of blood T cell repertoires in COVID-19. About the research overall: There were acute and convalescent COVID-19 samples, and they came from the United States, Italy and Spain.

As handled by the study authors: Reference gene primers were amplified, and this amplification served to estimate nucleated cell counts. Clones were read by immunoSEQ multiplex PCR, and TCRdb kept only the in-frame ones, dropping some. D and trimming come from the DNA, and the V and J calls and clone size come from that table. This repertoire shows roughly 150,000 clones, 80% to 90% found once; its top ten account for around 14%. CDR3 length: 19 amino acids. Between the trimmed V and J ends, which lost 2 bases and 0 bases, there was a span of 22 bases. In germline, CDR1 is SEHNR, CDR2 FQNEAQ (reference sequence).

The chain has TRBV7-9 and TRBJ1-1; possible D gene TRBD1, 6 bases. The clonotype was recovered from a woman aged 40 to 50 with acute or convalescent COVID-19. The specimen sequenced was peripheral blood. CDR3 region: CASSLIDWQGPALNTEAFF. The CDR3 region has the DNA TGTGCCAGCAGCTTAATTGATTGGCAGGGGCCCGCCTTGAACACTGAAGCTTTCTTT.